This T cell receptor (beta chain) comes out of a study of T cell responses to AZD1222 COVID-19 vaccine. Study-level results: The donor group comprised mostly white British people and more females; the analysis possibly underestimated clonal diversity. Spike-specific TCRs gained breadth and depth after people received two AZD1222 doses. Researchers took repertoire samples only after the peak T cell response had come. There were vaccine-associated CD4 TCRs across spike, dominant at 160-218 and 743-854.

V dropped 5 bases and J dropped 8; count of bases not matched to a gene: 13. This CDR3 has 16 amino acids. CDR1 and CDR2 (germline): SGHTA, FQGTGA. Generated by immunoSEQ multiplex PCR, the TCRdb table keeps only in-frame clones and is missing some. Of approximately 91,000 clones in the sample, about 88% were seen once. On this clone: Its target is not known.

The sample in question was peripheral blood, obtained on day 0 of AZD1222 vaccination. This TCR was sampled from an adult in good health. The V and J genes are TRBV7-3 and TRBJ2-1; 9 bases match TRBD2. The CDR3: CASSRRAAGGPDEQFF. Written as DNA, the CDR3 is TGTGCCAGCAGCCGTCGGGCGGCGGGGGGGCCGGATGAGCAGTTCTTC. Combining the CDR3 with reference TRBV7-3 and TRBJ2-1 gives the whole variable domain GAGVSQTPSNKVTEKGKYVELRCDPISGHTALYWYRQSLGQGPEFLIYFQGTGAADDSGLPNDRFFAVRPEGSVSTLKIQRTERGDSAVYLCASSRRAAGGPDEQFFGPGTRLTVL.